These T cell receptor beta chains were read from a single sample in a study of response to subunit inactivated influenza vaccine. TCRdb re-analysed the RT-PCR reads in MiXCR, keeping a single row per CDR3 protein. The sample shows some 600,000 distinct CDR3 sequences, 12% to 15% of them seen only once. Sequenced material: PBMCs from blood, taken roughly 15 days before vaccination. The receptor set was obtained from a middle-aged man who received an inactivated influenza vaccine. The CDR3 runs from the conserved cysteine through the conserved F or W. A D gene is named only where the DNA matches it firmly. Clone size is not always given. Where it is, it says once, few, many or a class for expanded clones.

clone_size cdr3_length j_call d_call v_call cdr3_aa cdr3_nt
. 13 TRBJ2-1 . TRBV5-4 CASSGGLDNEQFF TGTGCCAGCAGCGGTGGATTAGACAATGAGCAGTTCTTC
few 13 TRBJ2-7 . TRBV7-6 CASSKDRDYEQYF TGTGCCAGCAGCAAAGACAGAGACTACGAGCAGTACTTC
few 18 TRBJ2-5 TRBD2 TRBV7-2 CASSLAPGLAGGQETQYF TGTGCCAGCAGCTTAGCGCCCGGTCTAGCGGGAGGGCAAGAGACCCAGTACTTC
few 13 TRBJ2-5 . TRBV28 CASRDGGRETQYF TGTGCCAGCAGAGATGGGGGCCGGGAGACCCAGTACTTC
. 12 TRBJ2-1 . TRBV6-6 CASRIGGNEQFF TGTGCCAGCAGGATAGGGGGGAATGAGCAGTTCTTC
few 14 TRBJ1-5 . TRBV27 CASRFGGEGQPQHF TGTGCCAGCAGATTTGGAGGGGAGGGCCAGCCCCAGCATTTT
many 17 TRBJ2-6 TRBD2 TRBV12-3/TRBV12-4 CASSLAPGGGGANVLTF TGTGCCAGCAGTTTAGCCCCGGGGGGAGGAGGGGCCAACGTCCTGACTTTC
few 16 TRBJ1-1 . TRBV7-2 CASSLTRDTWNTEAFF TGTGCCAGCAGCTTAACACGGGACACCTGGAACACTGAAGCTTTCTTT
. 19 TRBJ2-2 TRBD2 TRBV11-1 CASSVPGLAGVIPTGELFF TGTGCCAGCAGCGTCCCGGGACTAGCGGGAGTAATCCCCACCGGGGAGCTGTTTTTT
many 15 TRBJ2-1 TRBD2 TRBV11-2 CASSRGEGSYNEQFF TGTGCCAGCAGCCGAGGGGAGGGCTCCTACAATGAGCAGTTCTTC
few 16 TRBJ2-7 TRBD1 TRBV15 CATSIAGTGGFYEQYF TGTGCCACCAGCATAGCCGGGACAGGGGGCTTCTACGAGCAGTACTTC
few 13 TRBJ1-1 . TRBV12-3/TRBV12-4 CASIGWSYTEAFF TGTGCCAGCATTGGATGGTCCTACACTGAAGCTTTCTTT
. 19 TRBJ1-1 . TRBV6-2/TRBV6-3 CASTPTPVGSGTMNTEAFF TGTGCCAGCACCCCAACCCCAGTCGGTTCAGGGACAATGAACACTGAAGCTTTCTTT
. 15 TRBJ2-7 . TRBV7-2 CASSLRASHFYEQYF TGTGCCAGCAGCTTAAGAGCGTCACACTTCTACGAGCAGTACTTC
. 15 TRBJ2-7 TRBD2 TRBV20-1 CSARDQGGGSREQYF TGCAGTGCTAGAGATCAAGGCGGGGGGAGTCGCGAGCAGTACTTC